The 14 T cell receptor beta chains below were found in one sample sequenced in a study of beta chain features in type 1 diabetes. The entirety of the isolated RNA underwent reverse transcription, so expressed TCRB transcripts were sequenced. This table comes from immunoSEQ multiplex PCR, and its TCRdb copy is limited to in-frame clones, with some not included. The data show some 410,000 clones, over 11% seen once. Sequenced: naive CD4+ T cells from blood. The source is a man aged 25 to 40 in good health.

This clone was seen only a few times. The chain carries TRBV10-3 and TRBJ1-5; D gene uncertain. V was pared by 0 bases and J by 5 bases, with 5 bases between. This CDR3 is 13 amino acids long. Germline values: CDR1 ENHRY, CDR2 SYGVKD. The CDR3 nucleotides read TGTGCCATCAGTGAGTCGACCGATCAGCCCCAGCATTTT. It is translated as CAISESTDQPQHF.

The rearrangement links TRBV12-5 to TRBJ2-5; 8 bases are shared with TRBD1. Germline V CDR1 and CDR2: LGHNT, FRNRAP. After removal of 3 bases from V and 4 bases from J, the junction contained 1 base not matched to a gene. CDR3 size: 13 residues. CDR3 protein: CASGFTGGETQYF. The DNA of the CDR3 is TGTGCTAGTGGTTTTACAGGGGGAGAGACCCAGTACTTC.

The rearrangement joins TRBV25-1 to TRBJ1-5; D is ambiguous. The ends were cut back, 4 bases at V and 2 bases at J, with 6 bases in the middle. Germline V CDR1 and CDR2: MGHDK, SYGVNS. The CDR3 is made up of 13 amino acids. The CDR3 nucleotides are TGTGCCAGCAGTGGGCTGGGCAATCAGCCCCAGCATTTT. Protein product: CASSGLGNQPQHF.

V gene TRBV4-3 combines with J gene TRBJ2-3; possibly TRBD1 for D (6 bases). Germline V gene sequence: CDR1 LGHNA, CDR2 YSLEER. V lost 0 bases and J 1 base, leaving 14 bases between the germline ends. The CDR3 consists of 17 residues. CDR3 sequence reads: CASSQEATGLGTDTQYF. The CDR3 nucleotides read TGCGCCAGCAGCCAAGAGGCTACAGGGTTGGGCACAGATACGCAGTATTTT.

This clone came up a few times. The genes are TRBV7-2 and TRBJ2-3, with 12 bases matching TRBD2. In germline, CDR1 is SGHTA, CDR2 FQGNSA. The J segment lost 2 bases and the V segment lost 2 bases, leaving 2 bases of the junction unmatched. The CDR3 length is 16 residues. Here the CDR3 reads CASSLRLAGATDTQYF. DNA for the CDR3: TGTGCCAGCAGCTTACGACTAGCGGGGGCCACAGATACGCAGTATTTT.

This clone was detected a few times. The CDR3 sequence: CASSTQQGTEQYV. DNA of the CDR3: TGTGCCAGTAGTACACAACAGGGTACGGAGCAGTACGTC. The chain uses TRBV19 and TRBJ2-7, with D perhaps matching TRBD1 (6 bases). The germline V gene has CDR1 LNHDA and CDR2 SQIVND (reference sequence). This CDR3 comprises 13 residues. Trimming took off 4 bases at V and 7 bases at J, with 14 bases between the two ends.

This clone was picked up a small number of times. Here the CDR3 DNA reads TGTGCCTGGTCCACAGGACAGCGGACCCTTAAGGATACGCAGTATTTT. It is translated as CAWSTGQRTLKDTQYF. This sequence joins TRBV30 and TRBJ2-3, with a tentative D call TRBD1 (6 bases). Trimming left V 5 bases short and J 6 bases short, with 24 bases between. This CDR3 spans 16 amino acids. CDR1 GTSNPN and CDR2 SVGIG come from the germline V gene (reference sequence).

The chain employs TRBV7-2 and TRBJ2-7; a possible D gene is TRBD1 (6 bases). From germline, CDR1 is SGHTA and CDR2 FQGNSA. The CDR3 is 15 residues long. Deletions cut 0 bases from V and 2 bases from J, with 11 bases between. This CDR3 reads CASSLAGQHAYEQYV. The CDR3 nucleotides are TGTGCCAGCAGCTTAGCGGGACAACATGCCTACGAGCAGTACGTC.

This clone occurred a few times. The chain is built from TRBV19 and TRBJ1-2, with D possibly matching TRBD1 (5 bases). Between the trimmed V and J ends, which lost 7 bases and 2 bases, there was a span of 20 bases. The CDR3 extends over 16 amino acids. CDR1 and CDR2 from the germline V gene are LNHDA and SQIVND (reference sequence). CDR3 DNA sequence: TGTGCCAGTACGCTCAACCGGGGCCGCGAGAACTATGGCTACACCTTC. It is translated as CASTLNRGRENYGYTF.

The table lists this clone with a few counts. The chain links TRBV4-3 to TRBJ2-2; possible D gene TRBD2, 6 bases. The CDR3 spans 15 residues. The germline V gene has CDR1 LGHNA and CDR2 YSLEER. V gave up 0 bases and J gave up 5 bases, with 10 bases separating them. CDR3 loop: CASSQDLLATGELFF. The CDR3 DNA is TGCGCCAGCAGCCAAGATCTTCTAGCGACCGGGGAGCTGTTTTTT.

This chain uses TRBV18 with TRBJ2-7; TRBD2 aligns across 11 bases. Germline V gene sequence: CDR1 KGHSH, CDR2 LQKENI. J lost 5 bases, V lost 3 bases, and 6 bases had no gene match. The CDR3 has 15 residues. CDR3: CASSPSGRAPDEQYV. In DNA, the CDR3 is TGTGCCAGCTCACCTAGCGGGAGGGCCCCCGACGAGCAGTACGTC.

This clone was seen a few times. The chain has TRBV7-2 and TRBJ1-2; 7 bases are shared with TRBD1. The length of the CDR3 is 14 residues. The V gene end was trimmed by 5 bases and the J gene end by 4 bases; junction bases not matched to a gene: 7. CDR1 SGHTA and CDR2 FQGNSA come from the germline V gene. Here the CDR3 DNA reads TGTGCCAGCAGCCACAGGGGACAGTCCTATGGCTACACCTTC. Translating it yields CASSHRGQSYGYTF.

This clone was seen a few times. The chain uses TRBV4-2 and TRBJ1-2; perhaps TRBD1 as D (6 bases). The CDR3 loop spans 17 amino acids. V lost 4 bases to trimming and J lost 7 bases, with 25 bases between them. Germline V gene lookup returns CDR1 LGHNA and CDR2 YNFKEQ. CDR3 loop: CASSPLPSGQLYVGYTF. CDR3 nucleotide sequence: TGTGCCAGCAGCCCATTGCCCTCCGGACAGCTTTATGTTGGCTACACCTTC.

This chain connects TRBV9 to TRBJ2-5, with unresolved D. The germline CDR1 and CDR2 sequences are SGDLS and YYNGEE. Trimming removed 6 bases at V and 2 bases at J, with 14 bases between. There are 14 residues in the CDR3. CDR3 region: CASTPSGAQETQYF. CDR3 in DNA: TGTGCCAGCACTCCTTCTGGAGCGCAAGAGACCCAGTACTTC.